The 16 T cell receptor beta chains in this list originate from one sample, sequenced in a study of blood T cell repertoires in COVID-19. The protocol was immunoSEQ multiplex PCR, while the TCRdb copy is restricted to in-frame clones and leaves out a portion. The profile shows about 76,000 clones, more than 90% of them singletons. The sample consisted of peripheral blood. The receptors were sampled from a human donor in a cohort sampled during active COVID-19.

This clone ranks as medium-sized. Other DNA sequences in the same sample also yield this CDR3. The CDR3 reads CASSPLDSNSPLHF. Written as DNA, the CDR3 is TGCGCCAGCAGCCCGTTAGACAGCAATTCACCCCTCCACTTT. This sequence joins TRBV5-1 and TRBJ1-6, with D maybe TRBD1 (5 bases). The CDR3 consists of 14 residues. V was clipped by 4 bases and J by 7 bases, with 12 bases between them. Germline values: CDR1 SGHRS, CDR2 YFSETQ.

CDR3 DNA: TGTGCCAGCAGTCCGAGGACTAGCGGGAGGGCCAGTAATGAGCAGTTCTTC. Protein sequence: CASSPRTSGRASNEQFF. The chain uses TRBV27 and TRBJ2-1, with TRBD2 matching 15 bases. The CDR3 extends over 17 amino acids. V lost 5 bases to trimming and J lost 7 bases; unmatched junction nucleotides: 9. Germline V gives CDR1 MNHEY, CDR2 SMNVEV (reference sequence).

This clone has a handful of counts. The chain combines TRBV28 with TRBJ2-3, with D uncertain. Germline V gene lookup returns CDR1 MDHEN and CDR2 SYDVKM. V lost 10 bases and J 3 bases, leaving 8 bases between the germline ends. The CDR3 spans 11 residues. CDR3 protein: CATARTDTQYF. The CDR3 nucleotides are TGTGCCACAGCGCGTACAGATACGCAGTATTTT.

The rearrangement joins TRBV7-2 to TRBJ1-3, with 7 bases lining up with TRBD1. The CDR3 sequence is 16 residues long. After removal of 0 bases from V and 4 bases from J, the junction contained 6 bases not matched to a gene. Germline CDR1 and CDR2: SGHTA and FQGNSA. CDR3 sequence reads: CASSLAWQGVGNTIYF. The CDR3 coding sequence is TGTGCCAGCAGCTTAGCGTGGCAGGGGGTAGGAAACACCATATATTTT. Combining the CDR3 with reference TRBV7-2 and TRBJ1-3 gives the whole variable domain GAGVSQSPSNKVTEKGKDVELRCDPISGHTALYWYRQSLGQGLEFLIYFQGNSAPDKSGLPSDRFSAERTGGSVSTLTIQRTQQEDSAVYLCASSLAWQGVGNTIYFGEGSWLTVV.

The chain recombines TRBV19 with TRBJ1-5; 8 bases are shared with TRBD1. This CDR3 has 15 amino acids. Germline loops: CDR1 LNHDA, CDR2 SQIVND (reference sequence). The ends lost 5 bases at V and 4 bases at J; junction bases unmatched: 7. CDR3 residues: CASSARDRYNQPQHF. In DNA form, the CDR3 reads TGTGCCAGTAGTGCCCGGGACAGGTATAATCAGCCCCAGCATTTT. The whole variable domain, remainder taken from reference TRBV19 and TRBJ1-5, is DGGITQSPKYLFRKEGQNVTLSCEQNLNHDAMYWYRQDPGQGLRLIYYSQIVNDFQKGDIAEGYSVSREKKESFPLTVTSAQKNPTAFYLCASSARDRYNQPQHFGDGTRLSIL.

The count of this clone is one. This chain connects TRBV7-2 to TRBJ2-7; TRBD1 matches 9 bases. V lost 4 bases to trimming and J lost 9 bases; unmatched junction nucleotides: 13. The V gene's germline CDR1 is SGHTA and CDR2 FQGNSA. The CDR3 loop spans 15 amino acids. The CDR3 DNA reads TGTGCCAGCAGCTCAACTGTCACTTGGGACAGGGTGCAGTACTTC. Protein sequence: CASSSTVTWDRVQYF.

The rearrangement uses TRBV19 and TRBJ2-2; 7 nucleotides line up with TRBD1. The ends lost 2 bases at V and 5 bases at J; junction bases unmatched: 11. CDR1 and CDR2 (germline): LNHDA, SQIVND (reference sequence). The CDR3 runs 17 residues. The CDR3 region has the DNA TGTGCCAGTAGTATATCGCACACGACAGGGAATACCGGGGAGCTGTTTTTT. It specifies CASSISHTTGNTGELFF.

This clone was counted once. The chain links TRBV7-2 to TRBJ2-3; D is uncertain. The CDR3 contains 14 residues. Germline V gene lookup returns CDR1 SGHTA and CDR2 FQGNSA. The V and J ends lost 1 base and 7 bases respectively, with 12 bases between them. The CDR3 region is CASSLDSSINTQYF. Here the CDR3 DNA reads TGTGCCAGCAGCTTAGATAGTTCGATAAATACGCAGTATTTT.

The V call is TRBV7-2, the J call TRBJ2-1, with 12 positions matching TRBD2. J gave up 10 bases and V 2 bases, and 6 bases lay outside the gene matches. CDR1 is SGHTA and CDR2 is FQGNSA in the germline V gene. The CDR3 extends over 15 amino acids. CDR3 region: CASSLLAGGPWEQFF. DNA for the CDR3: TGTGCCAGCAGCTTACTAGCGGGAGGGCCCTGGGAGCAGTTCTTC.

With respect to this clone: An end of the junction differs from the germline gene, which may be a read error. The chain joins TRBV27 to TRBJ2-2; TRBD1 matches at 7 bases. The CDR3 is 14 amino acids. Germline assignment: CDR1 MNHEY and CDR2 SMNVEV (reference sequence). The CDR3 bases are TGTGCCAGCAGTTTATCAGGGGGCGGCCGGGGAGCTGTTTTT. This gives the protein CASSLSGGGRGAVF.

The J gene is TRBJ2-2, the V gene TRBV28; D possibly corresponds to TRBD2 (7 bases). The CDR3 spans 15 residues. Germline CDR1 reads MDHEN; CDR2 reads SYDVKM. Trimming removed 6 bases from V and 4 bases from J, with 15 bases in between. CDR3 in amino acids: CASRIGGGLTGELFF. Here the CDR3 DNA reads TGTGCCAGCAGGATAGGGGGGGGCCTCACCGGGGAGCTGTTTTTT. The full variable domain, in which reference TRBV28 and TRBJ2-2 provide the parts outside the CDR3, is DVKVTQSSRYLVKRTGEKVFLECVQDMDHENMFWYRQDPGLGLRLIYFSYDVKMKEKGDIPEGYSVSREKKERFSLILESASTNQTSMYLCASRIGGGLTGELFFGEGSRLTVL.

The genes are TRBV19 and TRBJ1-1; no firm D call. The CDR3 sequence is 16 residues long. From germline, CDR1 is LNHDA and CDR2 SQIVND (reference sequence). V gave up 6 bases and J gave up 2 bases, with 19 bases separating them. CDR3 amino acids: CASRATGWRVNTEAFF. Here the CDR3 DNA reads TGTGCCAGTAGGGCTACGGGATGGAGGGTTAACACTGAAGCTTTCTTT.

CDR3 loop: CASRVRAGGELFF. CDR3 DNA sequence: TGTGCCAGCAGAGTACGCGCGGGCGGGGAGCTGTTTTTT. The chain is built from TRBV27 and TRBJ2-2; tentatively, D is TRBD2 (5 bases). Between the trimmed V and J ends, which lost 6 bases and 7 bases, there was a span of 12 bases. The CDR3 is made up of 13 amino acids. Germline values: CDR1 MNHEY, CDR2 SMNVEV (reference sequence).

The chain links TRBV5-1 to TRBJ2-1; TRBD2 might be the D (6 bases). The CDR3 is 14 amino acids. Trimming shortened V by 0 bases and J by 10 bases, and 14 bases separated the two germline ends. CDR1 is SGHRS, CDR2 YFSETQ, per germline. Here the CDR3 DNA reads TGCGCCAGCAGCTTGGAAGCGGGCGAGGGGGAGCAGTTCTTC. This codes for CASSLEAGEGEQFF.

The chain combines TRBV5-6 with TRBJ2-3; 9 bases agree with TRBD2. With V trimmed by 4 bases and J by 4 bases, 16 bases remained unmatched. Germline V gene data show CDR1 as SGHDT and CDR2 as YYEEEE. This CDR3 has 18 amino acids. The CDR3 coding sequence is TGTGCCAGCAGCGATACCGGGACTAGCTCCCCCCAAGCAGATACGCAGTATTTT. This codes for CASSDTGTSSPQADTQYF. Combining the CDR3 with reference TRBV5-6 and TRBJ2-3 gives the whole variable domain DAGVTQSPTHLIKTRGQQVTLRCSPKSGHDTVSWYQQALGQGPQFIFQYYEEEERQRGNFPDRFSGHQFPNYSSELNVNALLLGDSALYLCASSDTGTSSPQADTQYFGPGTRLTVL.

The chain links TRBV9 to TRBJ2-2; TRBD2 aligns across 7 bases. With V trimmed by 4 bases and J by 2 bases, 5 bases remained unmatched. Germline V lookup: CDR1 SGDLS, CDR2 YYNGEE. The CDR3 consists of 15 residues. Here the CDR3 DNA reads TGTGCCAGCAGCAAAGGCGGGAGTAACACCGGGGAGCTGTTTTTT. It specifies CASSKGGSNTGELFF. The full variable domain, rest sourced from reference TRBV9 and TRBJ2-2, is DSGVTQTPKHLITATGQRVTLRCSPRSGDLSVYWYQQSLDQGLQFLIQYYNGEERAKGNILERFSAQQFPDLHSELNLSSLELGDSALYFCASSKGGSNTGELFFGEGSRLTVL.